This record looks at one TCR beta chain sequence and its context. This sample is part of a study of T cells after somatic rescue of genetic block. The V and J ends lost 3 bases and 0 bases, in that order; junction bases with no gene match: 4. The length of the CDR3 is 15 residues. Germline V gene data show CDR1 as SGHAT and CDR2 as FQNNGV. Clones were sequenced by immunoSEQ multiplex PCR, and TCRdb holds only the in-frame ones, with some missing. Here the sample spans 70,000 to 95,000 clones, more than 80% being singletons. This sequence joins TRBV11-2 and TRBJ1-1; 7 nucleotides line up with TRBD1. The sample comprised peripheral blood mononuclear cells (PBMCs). The sequence was collected from a woman aged 18-29 years. CDR3 DNA sequence: TGTGCCAGCAGCTTGACAGGGAGCATGAACACTGAAGCTTTCTTT. It translates to CASSLTGSMNTEAFF. Looking up the rest from reference TRBV11-2 and TRBJ1-1 gives the full variable domain: EAGVAQSPRYKIIEKRQSVAFWCNPISGHATLYWYQQILGQGPKLLIQFQNNGVVDDSQLPKDRFSAERLKGVDSTLKIQPAKLEDSAVYLCASSLTGSMNTEAFFGQGTRLTVV.